This entry concerns a single T cell receptor (beta chain). This record belongs to a study of cytomegalovirus exposure and HLA in healthy donors. Use of 60 Vbeta and 13 Jbeta primers characterized the PCR. This table comes from immunoSEQ multiplex PCR, and its TCRdb copy is limited to in-frame clones, with some not included. The sample has fewer than 150,000 clones, 77% seen once. The CDR3 is 16 amino acids. The germline CDR1 and CDR2 sequences are SGHRS and YFSETQ. The junction had 3 bases not matched to a gene; V was cut back by 0 bases and J by 2 bases. The chain is built from TRBV5-1 and TRBJ2-2, with 8 bases matching TRBD1. The sequencing sample was made of PBMCs. The TCR sequence derives from a human donor in good health. Here the CDR3 reads CASSLGAGGNTGELFF. Here the CDR3 DNA reads TGCGCCAGCAGCTTGGGGGCAGGGGGCAACACCGGGGAGCTGTTTTTT.